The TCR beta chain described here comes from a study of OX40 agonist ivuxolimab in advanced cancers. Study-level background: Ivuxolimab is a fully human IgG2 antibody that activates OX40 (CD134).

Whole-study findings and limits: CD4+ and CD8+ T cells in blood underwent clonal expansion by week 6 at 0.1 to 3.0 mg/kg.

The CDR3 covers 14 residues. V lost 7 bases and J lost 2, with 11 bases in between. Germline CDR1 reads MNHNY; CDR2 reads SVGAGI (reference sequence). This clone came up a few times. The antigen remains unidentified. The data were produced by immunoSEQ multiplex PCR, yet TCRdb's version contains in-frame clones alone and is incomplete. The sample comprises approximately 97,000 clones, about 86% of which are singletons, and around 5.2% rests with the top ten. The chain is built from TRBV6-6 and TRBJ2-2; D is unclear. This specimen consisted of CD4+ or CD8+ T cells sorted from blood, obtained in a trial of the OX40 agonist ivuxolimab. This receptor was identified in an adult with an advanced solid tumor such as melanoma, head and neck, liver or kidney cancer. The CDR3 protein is CASKPRRNTGELFF. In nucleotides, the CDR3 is TGTGCCAGCAAACCACGGCGTAACACCGGGGAGCTGTTTTTT.